A selection of T cell receptor beta chains follows, all from one sample in a study of blood T cell repertoires in COVID-19. Clones were read by immunoSEQ multiplex PCR, and TCRdb kept only the in-frame ones, dropping some. There are about 300,000 clones in the sample; approximately 81% occur only once, and roughly 2.7% lies in the top ten. The material sequenced was PBMCs or T cells enriched from blood (not recorded which). The source of these receptors is a woman aged 45 to 65 who had recovered from COVID-19. CDR3s include the opening cysteine and the closing phenylalanine or tryptophan. Each record gives: D gene, J gene, clone size, V gene, CDR3 DNA, CDR3 protein. D genes are given only for firm matches. Clone size is shown for a subset of rows, as once, few, many or a class of expanded clone.

D gene: .; J gene: TRBJ1-2; clone size: .; V gene: TRBV5-6; CDR3 DNA: TGTGCCAGCACCGGCGGCTTTCCCCCCTATGGCTACACCTTC; CDR3 protein: CASTGGFPPYGYTF
D gene: TRBD1; J gene: TRBJ1-2; clone size: .; V gene: TRBV6-5; CDR3 DNA: TGTGCCAGCAGTCCTGGACAGGGAGGCTACACCTTC; CDR3 protein: CASSPGQGGYTF
D gene: .; J gene: TRBJ1-5; clone size: .; V gene: TRBV2; CDR3 DNA: TGTGCCAGCAGTACCCGGTCGAATCAGCCCCAGCATTTT; CDR3 protein: CASSTRSNQPQHF
D gene: TRBD2; J gene: TRBJ2-7; clone size: .; V gene: TRBV6-5; CDR3 DNA: TGTGCCAGCAGTTACGGGACTAGCGGGAGTTACGAGCAGTACTTC; CDR3 protein: CASSYGTSGSYEQYF
D gene: TRBD1; J gene: TRBJ1-3; clone size: .; V gene: TRBV13; CDR3 DNA: TGTGCCAGCTGTCAACCTCAGGGGGCTGTTGGAAACACCATATATTTT; CDR3 protein: CASCQPQGAVGNTIYF
D gene: .; J gene: TRBJ1-2; clone size: .; V gene: TRBV5-6; CDR3 DNA: TGTGCCAGCAGGCTTACGACAAGTTTCGGTGGCTACACCTTC; CDR3 protein: CASRLTTSFGGYTF
D gene: TRBD2; J gene: TRBJ2-4; clone size: .; V gene: TRBV4-2; CDR3 DNA: TGTGCCAGCAGCCAAGCTAGCGGGGGTCCACCTACACCGATAAACATTCAGTACTTC; CDR3 protein: CASSQASGGPPTPINIQYF
D gene: TRBD2; J gene: TRBJ2-1; clone size: .; V gene: TRBV2; CDR3 DNA: TGTGCCAGCAGTGACAGACTAGCGGAATACAATGAGCAGTTCTTC; CDR3 protein: CASSDRLAEYNEQFF
D gene: .; J gene: TRBJ2-5; clone size: .; V gene: TRBV5-6; CDR3 DNA: TGTGCCAGCAGCTTACAGGGGGGGGAGACCCAGTACTTC; CDR3 protein: CASSLQGGETQYF
D gene: TRBD1; J gene: TRBJ1-5; clone size: many; V gene: TRBV29-1; CDR3 DNA: TGCAGCGCCCGGACAGGGCCAAACGGTCAGCCCCAGCATTTT; CDR3 protein: CSARTGPNGQPQHF
D gene: .; J gene: TRBJ2-2; clone size: .; V gene: TRBV15; CDR3 DNA: TGTGCCACCCGGAAAATGACAGAAACCGGGGAGCTGTTTTTT; CDR3 protein: CATRKMTETGELFF
D gene: TRBD2; J gene: TRBJ2-7; clone size: .; V gene: TRBV29-1; CDR3 DNA: TGCAGCGTCATAGCGGGAGTGAGGGACGAGCAGTACTTC; CDR3 protein: CSVIAGVRDEQYF
D gene: TRBD1; J gene: TRBJ1-4; clone size: .; V gene: TRBV30; CDR3 DNA: TGTGCCTCGGGACAGGGCTTAAGTGAAAAACTGTTTTTT; CDR3 protein: CASGQGLSEKLFF
D gene: TRBD1; J gene: TRBJ2-7; clone size: .; V gene: TRBV10-3; CDR3 DNA: TGTGCCATCAGTGCGGGACAGGGACAGCAGTACTTC; CDR3 protein: CAISAGQGQQYF
D gene: TRBD1; J gene: TRBJ2-3; clone size: .; V gene: TRBV13; CDR3 DNA: TGTGCCAGCAGGAAGGGGGCGGGAGATACGCAGTATTTT; CDR3 protein: CASRKGAGDTQYF
D gene: .; J gene: TRBJ2-1; clone size: .; V gene: TRBV29-1; CDR3 DNA: TGCAGCGTTGAGCCCCTAAAGGGGGATGAGCAGTTCTTC; CDR3 protein: CSVEPLKGDEQFF
D gene: .; J gene: TRBJ1-3; clone size: .; V gene: TRBV7-3; CDR3 DNA: TGTGCCAGCAGCTTAAACTCCGGAAACACCATATATTTT; CDR3 protein: CASSLNSGNTIYF